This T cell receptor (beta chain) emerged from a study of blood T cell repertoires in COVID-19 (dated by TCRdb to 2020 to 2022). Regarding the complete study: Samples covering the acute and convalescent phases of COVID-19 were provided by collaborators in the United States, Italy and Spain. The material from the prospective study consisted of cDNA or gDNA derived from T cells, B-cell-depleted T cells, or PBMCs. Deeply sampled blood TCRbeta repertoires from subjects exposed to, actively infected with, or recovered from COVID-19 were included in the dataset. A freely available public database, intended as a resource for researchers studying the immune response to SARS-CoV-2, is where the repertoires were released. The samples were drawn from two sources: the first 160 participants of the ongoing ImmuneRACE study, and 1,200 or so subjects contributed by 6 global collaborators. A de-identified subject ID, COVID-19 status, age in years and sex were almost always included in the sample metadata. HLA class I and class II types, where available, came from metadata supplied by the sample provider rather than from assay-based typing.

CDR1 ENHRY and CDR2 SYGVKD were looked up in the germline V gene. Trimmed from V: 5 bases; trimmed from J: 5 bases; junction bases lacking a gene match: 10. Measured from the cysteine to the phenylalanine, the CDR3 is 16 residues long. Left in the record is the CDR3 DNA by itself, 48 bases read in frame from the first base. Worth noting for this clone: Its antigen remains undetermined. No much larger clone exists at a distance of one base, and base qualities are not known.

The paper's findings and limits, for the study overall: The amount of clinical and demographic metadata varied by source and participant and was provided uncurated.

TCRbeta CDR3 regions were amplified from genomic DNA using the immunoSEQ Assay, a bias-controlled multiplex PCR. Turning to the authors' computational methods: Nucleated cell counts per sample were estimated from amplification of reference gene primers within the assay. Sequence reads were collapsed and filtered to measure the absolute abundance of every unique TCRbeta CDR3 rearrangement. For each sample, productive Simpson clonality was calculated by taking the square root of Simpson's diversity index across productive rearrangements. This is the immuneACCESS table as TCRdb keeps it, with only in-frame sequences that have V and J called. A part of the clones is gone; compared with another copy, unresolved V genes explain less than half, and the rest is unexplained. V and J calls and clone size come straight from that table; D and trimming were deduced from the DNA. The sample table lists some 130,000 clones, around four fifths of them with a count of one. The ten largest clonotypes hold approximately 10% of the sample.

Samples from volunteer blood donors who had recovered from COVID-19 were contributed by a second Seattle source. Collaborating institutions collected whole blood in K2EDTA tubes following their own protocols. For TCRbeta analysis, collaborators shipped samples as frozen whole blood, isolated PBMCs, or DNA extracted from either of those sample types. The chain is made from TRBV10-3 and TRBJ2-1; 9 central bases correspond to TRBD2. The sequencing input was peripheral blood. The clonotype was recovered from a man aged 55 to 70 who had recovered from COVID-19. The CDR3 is CAISLNVAGENNEQFF. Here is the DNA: TGTGCCATCAGTCTCAATGTAGCGGGAGAGAACAATGAGCAGTTCTTC.